These 28 T cell receptor beta chains were sequenced from one sample in a study of T cell changes during pregnancy in multiple sclerosis (dated by TCRdb to between 2019 and 2020). Libraries were built with the immunoSEQ multiplex PCR assay. Held by TCRdb, this immuneACCESS table contains in-frame sequences only and omits some clones. Under half of the omission traces to an unresolved V gene where checked; the cause of the rest is unknown. The sample records around 97,000 clones, roughly nine tenths of which are singletons. Of the sample, 0.75% to 0.95% falls within the top ten clones. This specimen consisted of peripheral blood, obtained after pregnancy. All receptors come from a female donor with multiple sclerosis, enrolled in a pregnancy study.

The chain couples TRBV14 to TRBJ2-1; TRBD2 matches 7 bases. Germline loops: CDR1 SGHDN, CDR2 FVKESK. This CDR3 is 17 amino acids long. V dropped 0 bases and J dropped 5; count of bases not matched to a gene: 10. CDR3 in DNA: TGTGCCAGCAGCCAAGAAGGCAGGAAGGGAGGGGACAATGAGCAGTTCTTC. Residues: CASSQEGRKGGDNEQFF.

V and J are TRBV27 and TRBJ2-5, with 8 bases aligning to TRBD1. Germline CDR1 reads MNHEY; CDR2 reads SMNVEV (reference sequence). The length of the CDR3 is 14 residues. Trimming cost V 4 bases and J 4 bases; bases outside gene matches: 5. CDR3 sequence (DNA): TGTGCCAGCAGTTCCCAGGGGGCGCGAGAGACCCAGTACTTC. Residues: CASSSQGARETQYF.

The chain couples TRBV5-4 to TRBJ2-2; TRBD1 agrees at 8 bases. This CDR3 comprises 16 residues. V dropped 2 bases and J dropped 2; count of bases not matched to a gene: 5. Germline V lookup: CDR1 SGHNT, CDR2 YYREEE (reference sequence). DNA of the CDR3: TGTGCCAGCAGCTTCGGGACAGGAATAAACACCGGGGAGCTGTTTTTT. It codes for CASSFGTGINTGELFF. The full variable domain, with the rest looked up from reference TRBV5-4 and TRBJ2-2, is ETGVTQSPTHLIKTRGQQVTLRCSSQSGHNTVSWYQQALGQGPQFIFQYYREEENGRGNFPPRFSGLQFPNYSSELNVNALELDDSALYLCASSFGTGINTGELFFGEGSRLTVL.

The chain has TRBV10-3 and TRBJ2-7, with a weak D call TRBD1 (5 bases). The CDR3 has 13 amino acids. From germline, CDR1 is ENHRY and CDR2 SYGVKD. V dropped 4 bases and J dropped 3 bases, with 10 bases sitting between them. CDR3 bases: TGTGCCATCAGTGCAGGAGACAGCTACGAGCAGTACTTC. This encodes CAISAGDSYEQYF.

The chain employs TRBV4-1 and TRBJ2-7, with D possibly matching TRBD1 (5 bases). Trimming removed 1 base from V and 2 bases from J, with 12 bases in between. The CDR3 extends over 15 amino acids. CDR1 is MGHRA and CDR2 is YSYEKL in the germline V gene. The CDR3 sequence: CASSQVWQGTYEQYF. CDR3 bases: TGCGCCAGCAGCCAAGTTTGGCAGGGCACCTACGAGCAGTACTTC.

This sequence joins TRBV15 and TRBJ1-2; TRBD1 matches at 8 bases. J gave up 8 bases and V 1 base, and 15 bases lay outside the gene matches. Germline V gives CDR1 LNHNV, CDR2 YYDKDF (reference sequence). There are 17 residues in the CDR3. CDR3 region: CATSRGFSLTGERGYTF. The CDR3 DNA reads as TGTGCCACCAGCAGAGGTTTCTCCTTGACAGGGGAGAGGGGCTACACCTTC.

V usage is TRBV7-2 and J usage is TRBJ2-1; 9 bases align to TRBD2. Unmatched junction bases numbered 9, after V lost 5 bases and J lost 7 bases. The CDR3 has 15 amino acids. Germline V gene data show CDR1 as SGHTA and CDR2 as FQGNSA. CDR3 loop: CASSAPRAGGNEQFF. The CDR3 nucleotides read TGTGCCAGCAGCGCCCCTAGAGCGGGAGGAAATGAGCAGTTCTTC.

This chain connects TRBV7-2 to TRBJ2-5; perhaps TRBD2 as D (7 bases). Germline V gene lookup returns CDR1 SGHTA and CDR2 FQGNSA. V was pared by 10 bases and J by 1 base, with 19 bases between. CDR3 length: 15 amino acids. For the CDR3, the DNA is TGTGCCACCCAACTGGGGGGGGCACTCCAAGAGACCCAGTACTTC. This translates into CATQLGGALQETQYF.

In its sample, this clone was seen once. The V gene is TRBV7-2, the J gene TRBJ1-1; no definite D call. The germline V gene has CDR1 SGHTA and CDR2 FQGNSA. Trimming left V 2 bases short and J 4 bases short, with 11 bases between. The CDR3 has 14 residues. CDR3 amino acids: CASSLTVQSTEAFF. In DNA form, the CDR3 reads TGTGCCAGCAGCTTAACGGTACAGTCCACTGAAGCTTTCTTT.

This chain links TRBV6-5 with TRBJ2-5; 10 bases are a match to TRBD2. CDR3 length: 14 amino acids. The V segment lost 8 bases and the J segment 1 base; nucleotides outside the gene matches: 4. Looked up from germline, CDR1 is MNHEY and CDR2 is SVGAGI. The CDR3 region has the DNA TGTGCCAGCCAGCGGGGGGGCCTCCAAGAGACCCAGTACTTC. Its translation is CASQRGGLQETQYF.

The genes are TRBV9 and TRBJ2-3; 13 positions agree with TRBD2. Germline assignment: CDR1 SGDLS and CDR2 YYNGEE. CDR3 length: 16 residues. The V segment lost 3 bases and the J segment 1 base; nucleotides outside the gene matches: 2. As DNA, the CDR3 is TGTGCCAGCAGCGGACTAGCGGGGGGAGGCACAGATACGCAGTATTTT. Its translation is CASSGLAGGGTDTQYF.

The rearrangement uses TRBV27 and TRBJ2-7; no definite D call. This CDR3 has 12 residues. The germline V and J ends were trimmed by 6 bases and 0 bases, with 6 bases remaining between them. The germline CDR1 and CDR2 sequences are MNHEY and SMNVEV (reference sequence). Here the CDR3 reads CASSRSSYEQYF. Here the CDR3 DNA reads TGTGCCAGCAGCCGGAGCTCCTACGAGCAGTACTTC.

This chain links TRBV13 with TRBJ2-7, with 8 bases identical to TRBD1. CDR1 and CDR2 (germline): PRHDT, FYEKMQ (reference sequence). V was pared by 5 bases and J by 2 bases, with 8 bases of the junction left unmatched. The CDR3 consists of 15 residues. The CDR3 DNA reads TGTGCCAGCAGCCTCTCGGACAGGGATGCCTACGAGCAGTACTTC. Amino acids: CASSLSDRDAYEQYF.

The chain carries TRBV4-1 and TRBJ2-3, with 7 bases matching TRBD2. Germline CDR1 is MGHRA and CDR2 is YSYEKL. There are 14 residues in the CDR3. The trim removed 3 bases at V and 6 bases at J, leaving 6 bases unmatched. The CDR3 nucleotides are TGCGCCAGCAGCCAGGCGGGGGACCGGGATACGCAGTATTTT. Translated: CASSQAGDRDTQYF.

This chain joins TRBV5-4 and TRBJ2-7, with 12 nucleotides matching TRBD1. The CDR3 has 15 residues. V was pared by 4 bases and J by 6 bases, with 8 bases of the junction left unmatched. Germline loops: CDR1 SGHNT, CDR2 YYREEE (reference sequence). The CDR3 sequence is CASSRDRDRGREQYF. The CDR3 region has the DNA TGTGCCAGCAGCCGAGACCGGGACAGGGGGCGCGAGCAGTACTTC. Together with reference TRBV5-4 and TRBJ2-7, the CDR3 gives the full variable domain: ETGVTQSPTHLIKTRGQQVTLRCSSQSGHNTVSWYQQALGQGPQFIFQYYREEENGRGNFPPRFSGLQFPNYSSELNVNALELDDSALYLCASSRDRDRGREQYFGPGTRLTVT.

The V gene is TRBV30, the J gene TRBJ2-2; a weak D match, TRBD2 (5 bases). Deletions cut 5 bases from V and 5 bases from J, with 15 bases between. The V gene's germline CDR1 is GTSNPN and CDR2 SVGIG (reference sequence). The CDR3 is 14 amino acids. The CDR3 nucleotides read TGTGCCTGGGCCCGGGATGGAACAACCGGGGAGCTGTTTTTT. Translation gives CAWARDGTTGELFF. Full variable domain (remainder filled in from reference TRBV30 and TRBJ2-2): SQTIHQWPATLVQPVGSPLSLECTVEGTSNPNLYWYRQAAGRGLQLLFYSVGIGQISSEVPQNLSASRPQDRQFILSSKKLLLSDSGFYLCAWARDGTTGELFFGEGSRLTVL.

This clone was counted once. The chain is built from TRBV18 and TRBJ2-7, with a tentative D call TRBD2 (5 bases). This CDR3 comprises 14 residues. Between the trimmed V and J ends, which lost 3 bases and 5 bases, there was a span of 14 bases. From germline, CDR1 is KGHSH and CDR2 LQKENI. CDR3 coding DNA: TGTGCCAGCTCACCTCTTCGGGAAGGCCACGAGCAGTACTTC. It encodes CASSPLREGHEQYF.

The chain has TRBV29-1 and TRBJ2-7, with D maybe TRBD1 (6 bases). The CDR3 has 12 residues. Germline V CDR1 and CDR2: SQVTM, ANQGSEA. V was trimmed by 7 bases and J by 2 bases, leaving 12 bases between them. The CDR3 DNA reads TGCAGCGCTCTGACAGGACCCTACGAGCAGTACTTC. This codes for CSALTGPYEQYF.

This chain connects TRBV27 to TRBJ2-1, with TRBD2 identical over 7 bases. Germline V gene data show CDR1 as MNHEY and CDR2 as SMNVEV (reference sequence). The V gene end was trimmed by 5 bases and the J gene end by 5 bases; junction bases not matched to a gene: 18. CDR3 length: 18 residues. The CDR3 loop is CASSQTSGTGRADNEQFF. Written as DNA, the CDR3 is TGTGCCAGCAGTCAAACGAGCGGGACGGGGAGGGCCGACAATGAGCAGTTCTTC.

This clone was counted a single time. The rearrangement links TRBV7-6 to TRBJ2-3, with 10 bases that match TRBD2. The germline gives CDR1 SGHVS, CDR2 FNYEAQ. This CDR3 has 18 amino acids. Germline trimming cut 2 bases from V and 2 bases from J; bases unmatched to any gene: 10. The CDR3, as DNA: TGTGCCAGCAGCTTACTTGGGGCTAGCGGGAGAGTCACAGATACGCAGTATTTT. It codes for CASSLLGASGRVTDTQYF. Combining the CDR3 with reference TRBV7-6 and TRBJ2-3 gives the whole variable domain GAGVSQSPRYKVTKRGQDVALRCDPISGHVSLYWYRQALGQGPEFLTYFNYEAQQDKSGLPNDRFSAERPEGSISTLTIQRTEQRDSAMYRCASSLLGASGRVTDTQYFGPGTRLTVL.

This sequence joins TRBV27 and TRBJ2-7, with TRBD1 matching 8 bases. The CDR3 totals 18 residues. Trimming took 5 bases from V and 4 from J; bases not matched to a gene: 19. Germline V CDR1 and CDR2: MNHEY, SMNVEV (reference sequence). The CDR3 DNA reads TGTGCCAGCAGTCATCGCAGGGGGCGAACCGGGGGAGCTTACGAGCAGTACTTC. Translation gives CASSHRRGRTGGAYEQYF.

The CDR3 coding sequence is TGCGCCAGCAGCCAAGAACGGCGGTACAATGAGCAGTTCTTC. This gives the protein CASSQERRYNEQFF. The chain couples TRBV4-1 to TRBJ2-1; D unclear. Trimming took 0 bases from V and 4 from J, leaving 7 bases between them. The germline V gene has CDR1 MGHRA and CDR2 YSYEKL. The CDR3 extends over 14 amino acids.

The chain recombines TRBV7-2 with TRBJ1-5; perhaps TRBD1 as D (5 bases). CDR3 length: 16 amino acids. Trimming removed 0 bases from V and 9 bases from J, with 18 bases in between. From germline, CDR1 is SGHTA and CDR2 FQGNSA. The CDR3 coding sequence is TGTGCCAGCAGCTTAGCGGATGCGGGGAGGACAAGGCCCCAGCATTTT. This encodes CASSLADAGRTRPQHF.

The chain combines TRBV19 with TRBJ1-1; 7 positions agree with TRBD1. In germline, CDR1 is LNHDA, CDR2 SQIVND (reference sequence). The V gene end was trimmed by 5 bases and the J gene end by 2 bases; junction bases not matched to a gene: 5. CDR3 length: 14 amino acids. The CDR3 protein is CASSQGGLNTEAFF. The DNA of the CDR3 is TGTGCCAGTAGTCAGGGGGGACTTAACACTGAAGCTTTCTTT. Complete variable domain (other parts from reference TRBV19 and TRBJ1-1): DGGITQSPKYLFRKEGQNVTLSCEQNLNHDAMYWYRQDPGQGLRLIYYSQIVNDFQKGDIAEGYSVSREKKESFPLTVTSAQKNPTAFYLCASSQGGLNTEAFFGQGTRLTVV.

Note on this clone: One end of the junction does not line up with germline, which may come from a read error. The V and J genes are TRBV6-5 and TRBJ1-1; TRBD1 matches at 7 bases. The CDR3 runs to 16 residues. Germline V gene lookup returns CDR1 MNHEY and CDR2 SVGAGI. The CDR3 spells CASIYPPGQPNTEAFF. For the CDR3, the DNA is TGTGCCAGCATTTACCCTCCGGGACAGCCGAACACTGAAGCTTTCTTT.

The V call is TRBV6-4, the J call TRBJ2-2; 7 nucleotides line up with TRBD1. Germline trimming cut 6 bases from V and 6 bases from J; bases unmatched to any gene: 10. Germline V CDR1 and CDR2: MRHNA, SNTAGT. This CDR3 is built from 15 residues. Here the CDR3 reads CASSKQGVVPGELFF. The CDR3 DNA follows: TGTGCCAGCAGCAAGCAGGGGGTAGTCCCCGGGGAGCTGTTTTTT.

Concerning this clone itself: Additional DNA sequences in this sample encode the identical CDR3. The chain combines TRBV19 with TRBJ1-1; D uncertain. Looked up from germline, CDR1 is LNHDA and CDR2 is SQIVND (reference sequence). This CDR3 is 13 amino acids long. The V and J ends lost 1 base and 5 bases respectively, with 8 bases between them. CDR3 coding DNA: TGTGCCAGTAGTATAGGTGCCGGGACTGAAGCTTTCTTT. Translating gives CASSIGAGTEAFF.

The chain recombines TRBV19 with TRBJ1-5; D unclear. V was trimmed by 3 bases and J by 0 bases, leaving 9 bases between them. Germline values: CDR1 LNHDA, CDR2 SQIVND (reference sequence). The CDR3 length is 15 residues. CDR3 in DNA: TGTGCCAGTAGTATGCCCGGGTCTAGCAATCAGCCCCAGCATTTT. It yields the protein CASSMPGSSNQPQHF.